This TCR beta chain was captured by sequencing in a study of T cells in Graves' hyperthyroidism and ophthalmopathy. The overall study: Peripheral blood sampling occurred at initial diagnosis, before any treatment.

The TCR beta CDR3 regions underwent amplification using RNA transcripts as the source. The HTBI primer set drove a first-round RT-PCR of the TCR CDR3. MiXCR was run by TCRdb on the multiplex PCR reads, yielding one entry per CDR3 protein. Of over 550,000 distinct CDR3 sequences listed, approximately 15% are singletons. The hyperthyroidism was newly diagnosed and had lasted under 2 months; the patients were aged 18 to 65. Diagnostic decisions used clinical symptoms, serum thyroxine and TRAb, thyroid ultrasound and orbital computed tomography. V lost 3 bases, J lost 5 bases, and 12 bases stayed unmatched. The CDR3 has 16 amino acids. Germline CDR1 reads DFQATT; CDR2 reads SNEGSKA (reference sequence). This clonotype was observed at least ten times.

The V and J genes are TRBV20-1 and TRBJ2-1, with 8 bases aligning to TRBD2. Sequencing used blood. The TCR originated in a woman between 18 and 30 years old with Graves' hyperthyroidism. DNA for the CDR3: TGCAGTGCTAGTGGGGGAGACGGGGGGGACAACAATGAGCAGTTCTTC. Its translation is CSASGGDGGDNNEQFF.